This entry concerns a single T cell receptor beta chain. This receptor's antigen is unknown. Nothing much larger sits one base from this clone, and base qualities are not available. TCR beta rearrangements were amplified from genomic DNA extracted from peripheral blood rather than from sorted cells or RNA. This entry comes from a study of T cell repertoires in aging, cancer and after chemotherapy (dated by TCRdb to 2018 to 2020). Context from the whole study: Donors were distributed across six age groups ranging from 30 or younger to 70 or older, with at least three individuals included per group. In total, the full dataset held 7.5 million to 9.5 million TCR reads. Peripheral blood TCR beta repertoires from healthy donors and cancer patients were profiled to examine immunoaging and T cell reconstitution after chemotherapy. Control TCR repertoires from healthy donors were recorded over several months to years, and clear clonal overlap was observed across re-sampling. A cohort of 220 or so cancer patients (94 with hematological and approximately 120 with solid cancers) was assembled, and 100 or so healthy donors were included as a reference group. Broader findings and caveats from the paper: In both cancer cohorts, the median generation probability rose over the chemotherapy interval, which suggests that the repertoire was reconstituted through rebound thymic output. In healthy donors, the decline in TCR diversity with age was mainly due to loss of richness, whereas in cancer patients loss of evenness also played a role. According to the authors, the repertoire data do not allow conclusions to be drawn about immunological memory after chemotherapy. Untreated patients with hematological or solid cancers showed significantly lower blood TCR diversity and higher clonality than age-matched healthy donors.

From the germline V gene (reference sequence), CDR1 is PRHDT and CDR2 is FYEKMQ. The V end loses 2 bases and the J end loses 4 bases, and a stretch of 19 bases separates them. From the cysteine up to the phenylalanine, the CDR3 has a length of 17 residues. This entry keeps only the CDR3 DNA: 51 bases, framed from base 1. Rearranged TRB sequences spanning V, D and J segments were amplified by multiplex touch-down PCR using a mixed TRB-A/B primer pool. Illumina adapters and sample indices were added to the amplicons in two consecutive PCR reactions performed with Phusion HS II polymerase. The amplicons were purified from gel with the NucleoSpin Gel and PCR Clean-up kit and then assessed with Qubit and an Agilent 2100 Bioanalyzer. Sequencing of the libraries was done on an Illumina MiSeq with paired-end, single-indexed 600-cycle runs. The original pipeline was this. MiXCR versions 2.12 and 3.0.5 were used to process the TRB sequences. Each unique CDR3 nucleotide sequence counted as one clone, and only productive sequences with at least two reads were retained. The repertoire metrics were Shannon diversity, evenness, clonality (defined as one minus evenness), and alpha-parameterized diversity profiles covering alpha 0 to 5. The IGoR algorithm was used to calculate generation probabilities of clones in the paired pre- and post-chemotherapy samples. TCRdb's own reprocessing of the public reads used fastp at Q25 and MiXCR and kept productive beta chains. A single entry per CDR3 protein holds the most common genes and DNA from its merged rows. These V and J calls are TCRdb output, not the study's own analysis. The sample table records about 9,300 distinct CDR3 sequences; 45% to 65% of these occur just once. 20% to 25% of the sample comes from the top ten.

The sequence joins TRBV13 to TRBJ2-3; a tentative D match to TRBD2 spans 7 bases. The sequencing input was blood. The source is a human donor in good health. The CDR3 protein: CASSLTSGGRGADTQYF. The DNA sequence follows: TGTGCCAGCAGCTTAACATCGGGGGGCCGCGGGGCAGATACGCAGTATTTT.